This record covers a single T cell receptor beta chain. This specimen belongs to a study of blood T cell repertoires in COVID-19. TCRdb's table, derived via immunoSEQ multiplex PCR, lists solely in-frame clones and lacks some. Of roughly 300,000 clones in the sample, roughly 87% are singletons; the top ten hold more than 0.9%. Recruits, aged about 18 to 89 years, lived in 24 US areas. Each recovered donor of Cohort 3 presented with two negative PCRs, clearance, or symptom resolution. V lost 6 bases to trimming and J lost 8 bases; unmatched junction nucleotides: 4. CDR1 and CDR2 (germline): WSHSY, SAAADI. This CDR3 has 12 amino acids.

This rearrangement joins TRBV10-2 to TRBJ1-2; 9 nucleotides align to TRBD1. The sequencing sample was made of PBMCs or T cells enriched from blood (not recorded which). The TCR sequence derives from a woman aged 25 to 39 who had recovered from COVID-19. CDR3: CASRPDRGGYTF. CDR3 sequence (DNA): TGCGCCAGCAGACCCGACAGGGGGGGCTACACCTTC.